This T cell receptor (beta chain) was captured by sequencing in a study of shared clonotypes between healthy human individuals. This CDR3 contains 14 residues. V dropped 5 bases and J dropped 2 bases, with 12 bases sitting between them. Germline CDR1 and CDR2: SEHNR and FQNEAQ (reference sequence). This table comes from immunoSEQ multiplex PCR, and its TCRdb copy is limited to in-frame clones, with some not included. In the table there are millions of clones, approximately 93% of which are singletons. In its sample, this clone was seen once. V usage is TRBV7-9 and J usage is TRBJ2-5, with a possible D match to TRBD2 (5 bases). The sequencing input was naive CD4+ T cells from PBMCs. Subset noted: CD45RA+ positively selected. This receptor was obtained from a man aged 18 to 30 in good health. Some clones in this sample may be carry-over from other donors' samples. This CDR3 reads CASSPPGLQETQYF. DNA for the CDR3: TGTGCCAGCAGCCCCCCGGGGTTACAAGAGACCCAGTACTTC.